Each of the 28 T cell receptor beta chains below was sequenced from the same sample in a study of T cell responses to AZD1222 COVID-19 vaccine. Here immunoSEQ multiplex PCR was the method, and the copy in TCRdb shows in-frame clones only, minus some. Of more than 50,000 clones listed, about four fifths are singletons. This material consisted of peripheral blood, taken on day 0 of MenACWY control vaccination. These TCRs come from an adult in good health.

This clone was seen more than once but under ten times. The rearrangement uses TRBV7-2 and TRBJ1-3; no clear D gene. The CDR3 loop spans 16 amino acids. Germline CDR1 SGHTA, CDR2 FQGNSA. V shed 3 bases and J shed 0 bases, with 12 bases lying between them. CDR3 loop: CASSFGGISSGNTIYF. The CDR3 DNA reads as TGTGCCAGCAGCTTCGGAGGGATTAGCTCTGGAAACACCATATATTTT. Looking up the rest from reference TRBV7-2 and TRBJ1-3 gives the full variable domain: GAGVSQSPSNKVTEKGKDVELRCDPISGHTALYWYRQSLGQGLEFLIYFQGNSAPDKSGLPSDRFSAERTGGSVSTLTIQRTQQEDSAVYLCASSFGGISSGNTIYFGEGSWLTVV.

V is TRBV12-5 and J is TRBJ1-5; D is unresolved. CDR1 and CDR2 from the germline V gene are LGHNT and FRNRAP. The CDR3 sequence is 13 residues long. Trimming pared 9 bases from V and 6 bases from J, leaving 15 bases between. In DNA, the CDR3 is TGTGCTAGCGCCCAAGACCTTCGTCAGCCCCAGCATTTT. Encoded protein: CASAQDLRQPQHF.

V usage is TRBV6-6 and J usage is TRBJ1-1; tentatively, D is TRBD1 (6 bases). CDR3 length: 13 amino acids. V dropped 6 bases and J dropped 11 bases, with 19 bases sitting between them. Germline V gene data show CDR1 as MNHNY and CDR2 as SVGAGI (reference sequence). CDR3 sequence (DNA): TGTGCCAGCAGACCCACCGAGGGGGGCAAGGCTTTCTTT. It specifies CASRPTEGGKAFF.

The CDR3 here is CASSPATRPGGVGREKLFF. The CDR3 region has the DNA TGTGCCAGCAGCCCCGCGACCCGACCGGGGGGGGTGGGACGCGAAAAACTGTTTTTT. The genes are TRBV7-9 and TRBJ1-4; D may be TRBD1 (5 bases). The CDR3 is made up of 19 amino acids. With 5 bases removed from V and 8 bases from J, the gap between germline ends came to 30 bases. CDR1 is SEHNR, CDR2 FQNEAQ, per germline (reference sequence). Full variable domain (missing parts from reference TRBV7-9 and TRBJ1-4): DTGVSQNPRHKITKRGQNVTFRCDPISEHNRLYWYRQTLGQGPEFLTYFQNEAQLEKSRLLSDRFSAERPKGSFSTLEIQRTEQGDSAMYLCASSPATRPGGVGREKLFFGSGTQLSVL.

About this clone itself: The junction does not match germline at one end; this may be a read error. V gene TRBV2 combines with J gene TRBJ1-5; 11 bases align to TRBD1. The CDR3 totals 16 residues. Looked up from germline, CDR1 is SNHLY and CDR2 is FYNNEI. CDR3 coding DNA: TGTGCCAGCAGTGAGCCCAGGACAGGGGGCAACCAGCCCCAGCATTTT. This translates into CASSEPRTGGNQPQHF.

The chain uses TRBV28 and TRBJ1-5; D ambiguous. The V end lost 5 bases, the J end lost 7 bases, and 9 bases lay between the germline ends. This CDR3 comprises 12 residues. Germline CDR1 and CDR2: MDHEN and SYDVKM. CDR3 DNA sequence: TGTGCCAGCAGTCTACCGGGACAGCCCCAGCATTTT. Its translation is CASSLPGQPQHF.

J is TRBJ1-3 and V is TRBV6-6, with D maybe TRBD1 (5 bases). The length of the CDR3 is 15 residues. Germline values: CDR1 MNHNY, CDR2 SVGAGI (reference sequence). Trimming left V 4 bases short and J 8 bases short, with 18 bases between. The CDR3 reads CASSFAGSYWDTIYF. The DNA for the CDR3 is TGTGCCAGCAGTTTTGCAGGGTCTTATTGGGACACCATATATTTT.

The V and J genes are TRBV5-6 and TRBJ2-1; possibly TRBD2 for D (6 bases). Germline CDR1 reads SGHDT; CDR2 reads YYEEEE. V was trimmed by 0 bases and J by 13 bases, leaving 11 bases between them. The CDR3 contains 12 residues. CDR3 coding DNA: TGTGCCAGCAGCTTGGGAGCGGGTTTACAGTTCTTC. Protein: CASSLGAGLQFF.

The chain recombines TRBV19 with TRBJ1-4, with 7 nucleotides matching TRBD1. The J segment lost 6 bases and the V segment lost 1 base, leaving 5 bases of the junction unmatched. CDR3 length: 15 amino acids. Germline V gene sequence: CDR1 LNHDA, CDR2 SQIVND (reference sequence). CDR3 bases: TGTGCCAGTAGTATAGTGGCAGGGGGTGATGAAAAACTGTTTTTT. Protein product: CASSIVAGGDEKLFF.

The chain recombines TRBV28 with TRBJ2-5; D ambiguous. Trimming cost V 4 bases and J 5 bases, with 11 bases left between them. Germline CDR1 MDHEN, CDR2 SYDVKM. CDR3 size: 13 residues. CDR3 nucleotide sequence: TGTGCCAGCAGTTCCTTGAGATTGGAGACCCAGTACTTC. Its protein product is CASSSLRLETQYF.

V and J are TRBV6-5 and TRBJ2-2; D is uncertain. CDR1 and CDR2 (germline): MNHEY, SVGAGI. V was trimmed by 7 bases and J by 4 bases, leaving 13 bases between them. This CDR3 comprises 14 residues. This CDR3 reads CASTWHLRTGELFF. Written as DNA, the CDR3 is TGTGCCAGCACCTGGCACTTACGCACCGGGGAGCTGTTTTTT.

This chain connects TRBV7-9 to TRBJ1-2, with D hard to call. V lost 5 bases to trimming and J lost 6 bases, with 13 bases between them. In germline, CDR1 is SEHNR, CDR2 FQNEAQ (reference sequence). The CDR3 has 13 amino acids. This CDR3 is CASSLRRGNGYTF. In DNA form, the CDR3 reads TGTGCCAGCAGCCTACGTCGGGGTAATGGCTACACCTTC.

The rearrangement links TRBV19 to TRBJ2-3; TRBD1 is a possible D gene (6 bases). Germline-derived CDR1 and CDR2 are LNHDA and SQIVND (reference sequence). CDR3 length: 14 residues. The V end was cut by 7 bases, the J end by 6 bases, with 17 bases between. The CDR3 coding sequence is TGTGCCAGTACGGACACGACTCAGGGGGATACGCAGTATTTT. Its translation: CASTDTTQGDTQYF.

This chain joins TRBV5-1 and TRBJ1-1; D not resolved. The CDR3 totals 13 residues. Trimming shortened V by 1 base and J by 1 base, and 5 bases separated the two germline ends. Germline CDR1 is SGHRS and CDR2 is YFSETQ. CDR3 DNA sequence: TGCGCCAGCAGCTTGAACCCGAACACTGAAGCTTTCTTT. Amino acids: CASSLNPNTEAFF.

The chain uses TRBV19 and TRBJ1-2, with TRBD1 as a possible D gene (5 bases). The CDR3 has 14 amino acids. CDR1 is LNHDA, CDR2 SQIVND, per germline (reference sequence). Deletions cut 7 bases from V and 3 bases from J, with 15 bases between. This CDR3 reads CASNSIGVDYGYTF. In DNA form, the CDR3 reads TGTGCCAGTAATTCCATAGGGGTAGACTATGGCTACACCTTC.

The chain carries TRBV30 and TRBJ1-5, with D perhaps TRBD1 (6 bases). The germline CDR1 and CDR2 sequences are GTSNPN and SVGIG (reference sequence). This CDR3 has 14 amino acids. V lost 3 bases and J 3 bases, leaving 12 bases between the germline ends. The CDR3 here is CAWSSGDNNQPQHF. The CDR3 bases are TGTGCCTGGAGCTCAGGGGATAACAATCAGCCCCAGCATTTT.

The chain couples TRBV3-1 (or the pseudogene TRBV3-2) to TRBJ2-7, with 10 bases fitting TRBD1. Germline loops: CDR1 LGHDT, CDR2 YNNKEL (reference sequence). J gave up 5 bases and V 7 bases, and 8 bases lay outside the gene matches. The CDR3 runs 14 residues. CDR3 in amino acids: CASNSGTGDHEQYF. The CDR3 bases are TGTGCCAGCAACTCCGGGACAGGGGACCACGAGCAGTACTTC.

CDR3: CASSDYTGGRTGELFF. CDR3 nucleotides: TGTGCCAGCAGTGATTACACAGGGGGTCGGACCGGGGAGCTGTTTTTT. This rearrangement joins TRBV6-1 to TRBJ2-2; 8 bases line up with TRBD1. The CDR3 has 16 residues. Per germline, CDR1 MNHNS and CDR2 SASEGT. Trimming removed 3 bases from V and 5 bases from J; junction bases left unmatched: 8.

This chain joins TRBV6-5 and TRBJ2-6; 7 nucleotides match TRBD2. Germline V CDR1 and CDR2: MNHEY, SVGAGI. CDR3 length equals 15 residues. V was clipped by 11 bases and J by 0 bases; unmatched bases: 7. The CDR3 is CASGTTSSGANVLTF. The CDR3 DNA reads as TGTGCCTCCGGGACTACTAGCTCTGGGGCCAACGTCCTGACTTTC.

The chain is built from TRBV11-1 and TRBJ2-1; 8 bases fit TRBD1. CDR3 length: 13 residues. From germline, CDR1 is SGHAT and CDR2 FQDESV (reference sequence). J gave up 7 bases and V 2 bases, and 1 base lay outside the gene matches. CDR3 in amino acids: CASSLQGANEQFF. In DNA form, the CDR3 reads TGTGCCAGCAGCTTACAGGGGGCTAATGAGCAGTTCTTC.

J is TRBJ1-1 and V is TRBV4-3; TRBD1 agrees at 8 bases. V shed 4 bases and J 5 bases; nucleotides not matched to a gene: 9. This CDR3 region has 15 residues. Germline V CDR1 and CDR2: LGHNA, YSLEER. The CDR3 here is CASSRIDRGGTEAFF. DNA of the CDR3: TGCGCCAGCAGCCGGATAGACAGGGGAGGAACTGAAGCTTTCTTT.

This clone came up a few times. V usage is TRBV13 and J usage is TRBJ2-1, with 12 positions matching TRBD2. Germline values: CDR1 PRHDT, CDR2 FYEKMQ (reference sequence). The CDR3 spans 16 residues. V gave up 4 bases and J gave up 7 bases; unmatched junction bases: 8. Here the CDR3 reads CASSSLTSGSGNEQFF. The DNA for the CDR3 is TGTGCCAGCAGCTCCCTGACTAGCGGGAGTGGAAATGAGCAGTTCTTC.

The CDR3: CASSEELDTEAFF. Written as DNA, the CDR3 is TGTGCCAGCAGTGAGGAATTAGACACTGAAGCTTTCTTT. V usage is TRBV2 and J usage is TRBJ1-1; D uncertain. Per germline, CDR1 SNHLY and CDR2 FYNNEI. This CDR3 has 13 amino acids. V gave up 3 bases and J gave up 3 bases, with 8 bases separating them.

The chain is built from TRBV6-5 and TRBJ1-6, with D unclear. CDR1 and CDR2 (germline): MNHEY, SVGAGI. V was trimmed by 6 bases and J by 10 bases, leaving 13 bases between them. CDR3 size: 13 residues. Written as DNA, the CDR3 is TGTGCCAGCAGCAAGGTGGTGCGGTCACCCCTCCACTTT. Amino acid sequence: CASSKVVRSPLHF.

The gene calls are TRBV10-1 and TRBJ1-6, with D perhaps TRBD1 (6 bases). This CDR3 is built from 14 residues. The germline gives CDR1 WNHNN, CDR2 SYGVQD (reference sequence). Trimming took off 6 bases at V and 7 bases at J, with 13 bases between the two ends. The CDR3 DNA reads as TGCGCCAGCAGGACAGGCGGGGAGAATTCACCCCTCCACTTT. It encodes CASRTGGENSPLHF.

This clone was detected once. The CDR3 nucleotides are TGTGCCAGCAGTTTTCAGGGCAAGGCCGGGGAGCTGTTTTTT. Its translation is CASSFQGKAGELFF. The rearrangement uses TRBV27 and TRBJ2-2; D may be TRBD1 (5 bases). Trimming removed 3 bases at V and 6 bases at J, with 11 bases between. The CDR3 spans 14 residues. Germline loops: CDR1 MNHEY, CDR2 SMNVEV (reference sequence).

This chain joins TRBV3-1 (or the pseudogene TRBV3-2) and TRBJ2-6; tentative D call: TRBD1 (6 bases). This CDR3 is built from 15 residues. V was shortened by 3 bases and J by 3 bases, with 9 bases between the two germline ends. Germline CDR1 reads LGHDT; CDR2 reads YNNKEL (reference sequence). The chain's CDR3 is CASSQGAGGANVLTF. CDR3 DNA sequence: TGTGCCAGCAGCCAGGGGGCAGGTGGGGCCAACGTCCTGACTTTC.

The chain joins TRBV28 to TRBJ1-3; 8 bases map to TRBD1. With 0 bases clipped from V and 7 bases from J, the junction kept 8 bases outside the gene matches. The CDR3 contains 16 residues. Germline V CDR1 and CDR2: MDHEN, SYDVKM. The CDR3 nucleotides are TGTGCCAGCAGTTTATGGGAGGGGACAGGACTCAACACCATATATTTT. Amino acid sequence: CASSLWEGTGLNTIYF.